This T cell receptor beta chain comes out of a study of tumor and adjacent non-tumor tissue in lung cancer. The overall study: Histology: about 13 adenocarcinoma, a couple of squamous cell carcinoma, 1 small cell lung cancer. General study results and limits: Tumor repertoires had a smaller top 100 clone share than normal lung.

The template was RNA from unsorted bulk tissue. This non-tumor lung sample came from over 3 cm beyond the tumor edge. Per the germline V gene, CDR1 is SGHDT and CDR2 is YYEEEE. J lost 8 bases, V lost 1 base, and 10 bases had no gene match. This CDR3 has 16 residues. Details on this clonotype: Antigen: not known.

Three rounds of nested PCR, following a modified ARM-PCR protocol, produced the TCRbeta library. MiXCR, applied by TCRdb to the multiplex PCR reads, yields one record per CDR3 protein. This sample carries some 100,000 distinct CDR3 sequences, 65% of them seen once, and the ten largest clones take approximately 19%. The TCR was taken from a man aged 25-45 years with non-small cell lung cancer. What was sequenced was distant non-tumor lung tissue. The chain couples TRBV5-6 to TRBJ1-4, with 8 positions matching TRBD1. The CDR3: CASSLWGQACHEKLFF. Written as DNA, the CDR3 is TGTGCCAGCAGCTTGTGGGGACAGGCATGTCACGAAAAACTGTTTTTT.